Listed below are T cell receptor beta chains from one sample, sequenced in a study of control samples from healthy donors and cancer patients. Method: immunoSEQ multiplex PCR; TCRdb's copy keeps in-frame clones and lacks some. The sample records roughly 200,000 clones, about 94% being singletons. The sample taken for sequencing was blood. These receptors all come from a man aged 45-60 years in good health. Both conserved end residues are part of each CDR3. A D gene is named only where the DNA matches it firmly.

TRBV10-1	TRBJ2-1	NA	CASSDALPGVNEQFF
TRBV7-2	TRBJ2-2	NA	CASSLPRANTGELFF
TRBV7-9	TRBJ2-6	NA	CASSLARASSSGANVLTF
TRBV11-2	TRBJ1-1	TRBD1	CASSTRQGGAEAFF
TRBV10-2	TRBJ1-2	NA	CASSVVSEYGYTF
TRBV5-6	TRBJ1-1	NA	CASSLLGGRQMNTEAFF
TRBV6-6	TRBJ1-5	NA	CASSTAGANNQPQHF
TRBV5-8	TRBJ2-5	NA	CASSPPRARETQYF
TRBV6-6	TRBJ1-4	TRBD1	CASSYSWQGENELFF
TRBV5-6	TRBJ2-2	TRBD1	CASSFQTGRNTGELFF
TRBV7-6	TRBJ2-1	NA	CASSFAANEQFF
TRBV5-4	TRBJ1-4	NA	CASSFGGSNEKLFF
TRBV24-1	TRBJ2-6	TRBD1	CATSDPQEPGQVPSGVLTF
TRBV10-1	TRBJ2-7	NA	CASSDGYEQYF
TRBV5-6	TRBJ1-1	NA	CATEYRGSTEAFF
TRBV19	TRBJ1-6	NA	CASSRVNSPLHF
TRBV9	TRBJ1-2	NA	CASSSSKGDYGYTF
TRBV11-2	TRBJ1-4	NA	CASSNRGVNEKLFF
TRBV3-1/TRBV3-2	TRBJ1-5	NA	CASSQDIGALDQPQHF
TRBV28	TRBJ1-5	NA	CASSFEAGWTDNQPQHF
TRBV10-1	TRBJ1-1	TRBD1	CASSQSGTGGQAFF
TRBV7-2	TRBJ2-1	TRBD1	CASSSGQGGYEQFF
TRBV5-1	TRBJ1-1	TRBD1	CASSPDRANTEAFF
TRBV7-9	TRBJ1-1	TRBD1	CASSSLGQDAFF
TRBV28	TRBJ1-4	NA	CASSPGSLNEKLFF
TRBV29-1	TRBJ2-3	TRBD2	CSVIAGTADTQYF